Reported below is one T cell receptor beta chain. Measured with immunoSEQ multiplex PCR; TCRdb has only the in-frame clones, and not every one. The sample has about 130,000 clones; around 88% are singletons. Trimming took 1 base from V and 4 from J, leaving 11 bases between them. The V gene's germline CDR1 is SGHTA and CDR2 FQGNSA. The CDR3 consists of 15 residues. This sample was included in a study of blood T cell repertoires in COVID-19. The overall study: COVID-19 samples, acute and convalescent, were from the United States, Italy and Spain.

Enrolment of Seattle patients took place during active infection, and they were followed longitudinally. The gene calls are TRBV7-2 and TRBJ1-5; possibly TRBD1 for D (5 bases). Input material: peripheral blood. The source of this sequence is a man aged 55 to 70 with COVID-19, enrolled during active disease. CDR3 sequence (DNA): TGTGCCAGCAGCTTAGGGGGGGTGGAAAATCAGCCCCAGCATTTT. Translating it yields CASSLGGVENQPQHF.